This passage covers 29 T cell receptor beta chains from one sample sequenced in a study of cytomegalovirus exposure and HLA in healthy donors. This table comes from immunoSEQ multiplex PCR, and its TCRdb copy is limited to in-frame clones, with some not included. The table has 120,000 or so clones, about 90% seen once. Sequences were obtained from PBMCs. The receptor set was obtained from a young man in good health and CMV-seronegative.

This sequence joins TRBV19 and TRBJ2-7; tentative D call: TRBD2 (6 bases). Germline assignment: CDR1 LNHDA and CDR2 SQIVND (reference sequence). The CDR3 has 13 amino acids. The V gene lost 11 bases and the J gene lost 6 bases, with 20 bases spanning the gap. The CDR3 DNA sequence: TGTGCCGGAGGATTGGGGGGAGCCATCGAGCAGTACTTC. It is translated as CAGGLGGAIEQYF.

The chain uses TRBV19 and TRBJ2-7, with D possibly matching TRBD1 (6 bases). The CDR3 contains 13 residues. With 8 bases removed from V and 2 bases from J, the gap between germline ends came to 13 bases. CDR1 LNHDA and CDR2 SQIVND come from the germline V gene (reference sequence). This chain's CDR3 is CASLKTGTYEQYF. In DNA, the CDR3 is TGTGCCAGTCTGAAAACAGGGACCTACGAGCAGTACTTC.

The V call is TRBV5-1, the J call TRBJ1-2; maybe TRBD1 (6 bases). The germline gives CDR1 SGHRS, CDR2 YFSETQ. The CDR3 has 15 residues. V dropped 2 bases and J dropped 8 bases, with 19 bases sitting between them. The CDR3 coding sequence is TGCGCCAGCAGCTTACGGGCAGGGGATTGGGGAGGCTACACCTTC. Its translation is CASSLRAGDWGGYTF.

The chain links TRBV5-4 to TRBJ2-3, with 12 bases matching TRBD1. CDR1 and CDR2 (germline): SGHNT, YYREEE (reference sequence). The CDR3 extends over 16 amino acids. J gave up 3 bases and V 0 bases, and 2 bases lay outside the gene matches. The CDR3, as DNA: TGTGCCAGCAGCTTGGGGGACAGGGGGCCTACAGATACGCAGTATTTT. Translated: CASSLGDRGPTDTQYF.

CDR3 region: CASSLVESTPYQPQHF. As DNA, the CDR3 is TGTGCCAGCAGCTTGGTAGAGTCAACCCCATATCAGCCCCAGCATTTT. This rearrangement joins TRBV5-5 to TRBJ1-5; the D is unclear. V was clipped by 0 bases and J by 5 bases, with 15 bases between them. The germline V gene has CDR1 SGHKS and CDR2 YYEKEE (reference sequence). This CDR3 comprises 16 residues.

The table lists this clone with a few counts. The chain is built from TRBV11-2 and TRBJ2-5; 10 bases fit TRBD1. CDR3 length: 13 amino acids. With 8 bases clipped from V and 4 bases from J, the junction kept 4 bases outside the gene matches. Looked up from germline, CDR1 is SGHAT and CDR2 is FQNNGV. CDR3 residues: CASGDRGGETQYF. Written as DNA, the CDR3 is TGTGCCAGCGGGGACAGGGGTGGAGAGACCCAGTACTTC. The entire variable domain, with the rest obtained from reference TRBV11-2 and TRBJ2-5, is as follows: EAGVAQSPRYKIIEKRQSVAFWCNPISGHATLYWYQQILGQGPKLLIQFQNNGVVDDSQLPKDRFSAERLKGVDSTLKIQPAKLEDSAVYLCASGDRGGETQYFGPGTRLLVL.

J is TRBJ1-1 and V is TRBV5-4; 7 bases agree with TRBD1. V lost 4 bases and J lost 10; bases outside the gene matches: 13. The germline gives CDR1 SGHNT, CDR2 YYREEE (reference sequence). This CDR3 has 14 amino acids. In DNA, the CDR3 is TGTGCCAGCAGCCTTGACAGGGAACAAGGGGGAGCTTTCTTT. As protein: CASSLDREQGGAFF.

The J gene is TRBJ2-7, the V gene TRBV4-2, with 11 nucleotides matching TRBD1. Germline trimming cut 0 bases from V and 3 bases from J; bases unmatched to any gene: 4. This CDR3 contains 16 residues. CDR1 is LGHNA, CDR2 YNFKEQ, per germline. For the CDR3, the DNA is TGTGCCAGCAGCCAAGAAACCGGGACAGGGGGCTACGAGCAGTACTTC. Its protein is CASSQETGTGGYEQYF.

This chain uses TRBV25-1 with TRBJ1-2, with D possibly TRBD1 on 6 matching bases. The CDR3 runs 12 residues. V was cut by 11 bases and J by 8 bases, with 18 bases left in between. The germline CDR1 and CDR2 sequences are MGHDK and SYGVNS. The CDR3 nucleotides are TGTGCCCCTCTAGGGGGGGTGAAGGGCTACACCTTC. Residues: CAPLGGVKGYTF.

CDR3 region: CASRTDSQVYGYTF. The CDR3 DNA follows: TGTGCCAGCAGGACCGACAGCCAAGTCTATGGCTACACCTTC. The chain combines TRBV6-5 with TRBJ1-2, with D possibly matching TRBD1 (5 bases). The germline V gene has CDR1 MNHEY and CDR2 SVGAGI. There are 14 residues in the CDR3. Deletions cut 6 bases from V and 4 bases from J, with 15 bases between.

Only one count was recorded for this clone. CDR3 coding DNA: TGTGCCAGCAGTGAGGACAGGGACCCAGATACGCAGTATTTT. Translating gives CASSEDRDPDTQYF. This chain joins TRBV6-4 and TRBJ2-3, with 8 positions matching TRBD1. Germline V gene lookup returns CDR1 MRHNA and CDR2 SNTAGT. V trimming: 3 bases; J trimming: 4 bases; junction bases outside the gene matches: 3. CDR3 length: 14 residues.

The CDR3 here is CASSLWDRTEPIANYGYTF. Written as DNA, the CDR3 is TGTGCCAGCAGTTTATGGGATCGGACAGAACCAATAGCTAACTATGGCTACACCTTC. The chain combines TRBV27 with TRBJ1-2; tentative D call: TRBD1 (6 bases). The CDR3 length is 19 residues. V lost 1 base and J 0 bases, leaving 21 bases between the germline ends. Germline CDR1 and CDR2: MNHEY and SMNVEV (reference sequence).

About this clone itself: This CDR3 is also generated by other DNA sequences in the sample. The chain links TRBV5-1 to TRBJ2-7; 9 bases align to TRBD1. This CDR3 is 15 amino acids long. V lost 3 bases and J lost 4; bases outside the gene matches: 8. CDR1 and CDR2 (germline): SGHRS, YFSETQ. CDR3 coding DNA: TGCGCCAGCAGCTCCTCCGGGACAGGGAGTTACGAGCAGTACTTC. Its protein is CASSSSGTGSYEQYF.

This clone was seen more than once but under ten times. This rearrangement joins TRBV10-1 to TRBJ2-7; the D gene is possibly TRBD2 (5 bases). The CDR3 totals 15 residues. CDR1 WNHNN and CDR2 SYGVQD come from the germline V gene (reference sequence). The V end lost 5 bases, the J end lost 4 bases, and 18 bases lay between the germline ends. In DNA form, the CDR3 reads TGCGCCAGCAGTCGCTCGGGGAGCGGAAAATACGAGCAGTACTTC. It encodes CASSRSGSGKYEQYF.

CDR3 nucleotides: TGTGCCAGCAGTTACGTTCGGGGTGACAATCAGCCCCAGCATTTT. Translated: CASSYVRGDNQPQHF. The gene calls are TRBV6-6 and TRBJ1-5; D is undetermined. Germline CDR1 is MNHNY and CDR2 is SVGAGI (reference sequence). V was shortened by 2 bases and J by 3 bases, with 11 bases between the two germline ends. The CDR3 loop spans 15 amino acids.

The rearrangement links TRBV12-5 to TRBJ1-2, with 8 bases lining up with TRBD1. Per germline, CDR1 LGHNT and CDR2 FRNRAP. The CDR3 contains 15 residues. V shed 5 bases and J 7 bases; nucleotides not matched to a gene: 12. This CDR3 is CASGLPGGPFGGYTF. Written as DNA, the CDR3 is TGTGCTAGTGGTCTCCCAGGGGGCCCCTTTGGTGGCTACACCTTC.

The chain links TRBV7-9 to TRBJ1-1; 9 positions match TRBD1. V dropped 5 bases and J dropped 7; count of bases not matched to a gene: 20. This CDR3 is built from 18 residues. The V gene's germline CDR1 is SEHNR and CDR2 FQNEAQ (reference sequence). CDR3 residues: CASSPPLVLGQGLGEAFF. The CDR3, as DNA: TGTGCCAGCAGCCCGCCGTTGGTATTAGGACAGGGGTTAGGTGAAGCTTTCTTT.

This sequence joins TRBV9 and TRBJ2-5, with a possible D match to TRBD2 (6 bases). The CDR3 consists of 18 residues. Germline V lookup: CDR1 SGDLS, CDR2 YYNGEE. V was shortened by 0 bases and J by 2 bases, with 20 bases between the two germline ends. The CDR3: CASSVDPNQLAPQETQYF. The CDR3 region has the DNA TGTGCCAGCAGCGTAGACCCAAACCAACTAGCACCACAAGAGACCCAGTACTTC.

This chain uses TRBV25-1 with TRBJ2-2; D not resolved. Germline V CDR1 and CDR2: MGHDK, SYGVNS. V shed 6 bases and J shed 1 base, with 6 bases lying between them. The CDR3 consists of 13 residues. The CDR3 protein is CASRAENTGELFF. CDR3 DNA sequence: TGTGCCAGCAGGGCAGAGAACACCGGGGAGCTGTTTTTT.

The chain carries TRBV7-2 and TRBJ2-3; D unclear. Trimming stripped 1 base from V and 9 bases from J, with 8 bases between. The CDR3 runs 12 residues. From germline, CDR1 is SGHTA and CDR2 FQGNSA. This CDR3 reads CASSLVRRTQYF. DNA of the CDR3: TGTGCCAGCAGCTTAGTAAGGCGGACGCAGTATTTT.

The rearrangement uses TRBV6-1 and TRBJ2-7; TRBD1 matches 8 bases. Germline assignment: CDR1 MNHNS and CDR2 SASEGT. After removal of 6 bases from V and 1 base from J, the junction contained 5 bases not matched to a gene. The CDR3 totals 14 residues. The CDR3 DNA reads as TGTGCCAGCAGCTTGGACAGGGTATCCTACGAGCAGTACTTC. It yields the protein CASSLDRVSYEQYF.

This sequence joins TRBV2 and TRBJ2-1; the match to TRBD2 covers 13 bases. Germline trimming cut 6 bases from V and 8 bases from J; bases unmatched to any gene: 4. Per the germline V gene, CDR1 is SNHLY and CDR2 is FYNNEI. The CDR3 has 14 residues. CDR3 nucleotide sequence: TGTGCCAGCAGGGGACTAGCGGGGTATTATGAGCAGTTCTTC. As protein: CASRGLAGYYEQFF.

V is TRBV27 and J is TRBJ2-3; TRBD1 agrees at 9 bases. Per the germline V gene, CDR1 is MNHEY and CDR2 is SMNVEV (reference sequence). V lost 2 bases and J lost 6; bases outside the gene matches: 6. This CDR3 has 15 residues. This CDR3 is CASSLRDRVFDTQYF. DNA of the CDR3: TGTGCCAGCAGTTTAAGGGACAGGGTTTTCGATACGCAGTATTTT.

The CDR3 coding sequence is TGCGCCAGCAGCTTGGGAGGAACGGATCAGCCCCAGCATTTT. It yields the protein CASSLGGTDQPQHF. The J gene is TRBJ1-5, the V gene TRBV5-1; D gene ambiguous. With 0 bases removed from V and 5 bases from J, the gap between germline ends came to 9 bases. The CDR3 spans 14 residues. CDR1 and CDR2 from the germline V gene are SGHRS and YFSETQ.

The gene calls are TRBV15 and TRBJ2-2; D is possibly TRBD1 (7 bases). The CDR3 totals 16 residues. Per germline, CDR1 LNHNV and CDR2 YYDKDF (reference sequence). Trimming shortened V by 4 bases and J by 6 bases, and 18 bases separated the two germline ends. CDR3: CATSTRGGQGAGELFF. DNA of the CDR3: TGTGCCACCAGCACTAGAGGAGGGCAGGGGGCCGGGGAGCTGTTTTTT. Filled out from reference TRBV15 and TRBJ2-2, the complete variable domain reads DAMVIQNPRYQVTQFGKPVTLSCSQTLNHNVMYWYQQKSSQAPKLLFHYYDKDFNNEADTPDNFQSRRPNTSFCFLDIRSPGLGDTAMYLCATSTRGGQGAGELFFGEGSRLTVL.

The chain has TRBV30 and TRBJ1-2; D possibly corresponds to TRBD1 (5 bases). Germline assignment: CDR1 GTSNPN and CDR2 SVGIG (reference sequence). The CDR3 totals 14 residues. V dropped 0 bases and J dropped 5 bases, with 13 bases sitting between them. The CDR3, as DNA: TGTGCCTGGAGTGTACACGGGAGGGGTTATGGCTACACCTTC. Translation: CAWSVHGRGYGYTF.

The chain has TRBV7-9 and TRBJ2-7, with 7 positions matching TRBD2. V lost 4 bases, J lost 3 bases, and 9 bases stayed unmatched. There are 15 residues in the CDR3. CDR1 is SEHNR, CDR2 FQNEAQ, per germline (reference sequence). The CDR3 region has the DNA TGTGCCAGCAGCTCATCTAGGCTAGCGGACTACGAGCAGTACTTC. It is translated as CASSSSRLADYEQYF.

J is TRBJ2-5 and V is TRBV19, with 12 bases matching TRBD2. This CDR3 has 15 amino acids. With 5 bases clipped from V and 2 bases from J, the junction kept 3 bases outside the gene matches. Germline loops: CDR1 LNHDA, CDR2 SQIVND (reference sequence). CDR3 sequence reads: CASSALAGGQETQYF. As DNA, the CDR3 is TGTGCCAGTAGTGCCCTAGCGGGAGGGCAAGAGACCCAGTACTTC.

The rearrangement joins TRBV18 to TRBJ2-7; 7 bases agree with TRBD2. The CDR3 runs 15 residues. V was clipped by 3 bases and J by 0 bases; unmatched bases: 5. CDR1 and CDR2 from the germline V gene are KGHSH and LQKENI. CDR3 in amino acids: CASSPRGGGSYEQYF. Written as DNA, the CDR3 is TGTGCCAGCTCACCCCGCGGCGGGGGCTCCTACGAGCAGTACTTC. Drawing the rest from reference TRBV18 and TRBJ2-7, the complete variable domain is NAGVMQNPRHLVRRRGQEARLRCSPMKGHSHVYWYRQLPEEGLKFMVYLQKENIIDESGMPKERFSAEFPKEGPSILRIQQVVRGDSAAYFCASSPRGGGSYEQYFGPGTRLTVT.